Listed below are T cell receptor beta chains from one sample, sequenced in a study of T cell repertoires in cytomegalovirus infection. TCRdb re-called the reads through MiXCR, storing one row per CDR3 protein. The sample shows roughly 860,000 distinct CDR3 sequences, 30% to 35% of them seen only once. Antigen specificity for these receptors is unknown. This sample comprised cultured CD8+ T cells from PBMCs, obtained from culture after CMV antigen stimulation. The source of these receptors is a human donor in good health (CMV status not recorded). Some clones in this sample may be carry-over from other donors' samples. CDR3s include the opening cysteine and the closing phenylalanine or tryptophan. The D gene is left open where the match is weak. Not every row has a clone size; where given, it reads once, few, many or a size class.

V	size	J	D	CDR3	DNA
TRBV11-3	NA	TRBJ1-4	NA	CASSQTTPAPKLPTNEKLFF	TGTGCCAGCAGCCAAACGACTCCGGCACCCAAGCTACCAACTAATGAAAAACTGTTTTTT
TRBV4-1	NA	TRBJ2-1	TRBD2	CASSQELAGVGNEQFF	TGTGCCAGCAGCCAAGAGCTAGCGGGGGTTGGTAATGAGCAGTTCTTC
TRBV19	few	TRBJ2-1	TRBD1	CASSIFWGRTGGNEQFF	TGTGCCAGTAGTATATTCTGGGGGAGGACAGGGGGCAATGAGCAGTTCTTC
TRBV7-9	many	TRBJ2-1	NA	CASSSVKGRTNPIYNEQFF	TGTGCCAGCAGCTCCGTAAAGGGACGGACTAACCCGATTTACAATGAGCAGTTCTTC
TRBV11-2	few	TRBJ1-1	NA	CASSPYLQPRNTEAFF	TGTGCCAGCAGCCCCTACTTACAGCCCCGGAACACTGAAGCTTTCTTT
TRBV27	NA	TRBJ2-1	NA	CASTFEVGNEQFF	TGTGCCAGCACCTTCGAGGTGGGAAATGAGCAGTTCTTC
TRBV20-1	NA	TRBJ2-2	NA	CSARLFPAGITGELFF	TGCAGTGCTAGATTGTTCCCAGCAGGGATCACCGGGGAGCTGTTTTTT
TRBV27	NA	TRBJ1-1	TRBD1	CASRTPLRTGDMNTEAFF	TGTGCCAGCAGGACCCCCCTGCGTACAGGGGACATGAACACTGAAGCTTTCTTT
TRBV7-6	many	TRBJ1-6	NA	CASSLNRVNSPLHF	TGTGCCAGCAGCTTAAACAGGGTGAATTCACCCCTCCACTTT
TRBV29-1	NA	TRBJ2-1	NA	CSVAGGEQFF	TGCAGCGTTGCCGGGGGAGAGCAGTTCTTC
TRBV7-2	many	TRBJ2-2	TRBD2	CASSLGLAGLTGELFF	TGTGCCAGCAGCTTAGGACTAGCGGGGCTCACCGGGGAGCTGTTTTTT
TRBV7-9	NA	TRBJ2-7	NA	CASSPPGTPSYEQYF	TGTGCCAGCAGCCCCCCAGGGACACCGTCCTACGAGCAGTACTTC
TRBV29-1	NA	TRBJ2-3	NA	CSVEETDTQYF	TGCAGCGTTGAAGAGACAGATACGCAGTATTTT
TRBV6-5	NA	TRBJ1-4	NA	CASRNWDGPNEKLFF	TGTGCCAGCAGAAATTGGGACGGCCCTAATGAAAAACTGTTTTTT
TRBV7-8	NA	TRBJ2-2	NA	CASSLRADTGELFF	TGTGCCAGCAGCCTTCGGGCAGACACCGGGGAGCTGTTTTTT
TRBV7-2	few	TRBJ2-2	NA	CASSYSTGTNTGELFF	TGTGCCAGCAGCTACTCGACAGGCACGAACACCGGGGAGCTGTTTTTT
TRBV11-2	NA	TRBJ2-2	TRBD2	CASSPPPGTSGVGGELFF	TGTGCCAGCAGCCCCCCACCCGGGACTAGCGGCGTTGGTGGGGAGCTGTTTTTT
TRBV19	NA	TRBJ2-1	TRBD1	CASSIPGTAEGEQFF	TGTGCCAGTAGTATTCCTGGGACAGCTGAGGGTGAGCAGTTCTTC
TRBV7-4	NA	TRBJ1-6	NA	CASSSPGINYNSPLHF	TGTGCCAGCAGCTCCCCGGGGATTAACTATAATTCACCCCTCCACTTT
TRBV19	NA	TRBJ2-4	TRBD1	CASSIGDRGVAKNIQYF	TGTGCCAGTAGTATAGGCGACAGGGGCGTAGCCAAAAACATTCAGTACTTC
TRBV3-1	many	TRBJ2-1	NA	CASSQDLGLYNEQFF	TGTGCCAGCAGCCAAGATTTGGGCCTCTACAATGAGCAGTTCTTC
TRBV7-9	NA	TRBJ1-1	NA	CASSSNPEAFF	TGTGCCAGCAGCAGTAATCCTGAAGCTTTCTTT